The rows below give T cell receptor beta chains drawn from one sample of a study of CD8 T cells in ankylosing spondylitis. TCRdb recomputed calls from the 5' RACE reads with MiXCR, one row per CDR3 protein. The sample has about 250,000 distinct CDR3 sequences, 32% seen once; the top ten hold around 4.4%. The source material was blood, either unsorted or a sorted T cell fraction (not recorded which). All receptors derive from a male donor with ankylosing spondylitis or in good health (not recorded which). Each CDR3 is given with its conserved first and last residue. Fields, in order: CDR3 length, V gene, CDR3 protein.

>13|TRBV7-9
CASSLAAGLEQYF
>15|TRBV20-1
CSARDIMEGLHEQFF
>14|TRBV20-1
CSASPGLLAETQYF
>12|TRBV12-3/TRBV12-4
CASSLYGVEQYF
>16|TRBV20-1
CSATAPPDLWKVEQYF
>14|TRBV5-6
CASSFGLQLYEQYF
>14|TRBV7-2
CASSRYSGANVLTF
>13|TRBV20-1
CSARTGAGDEQYF
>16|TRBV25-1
CASSEYSGWVGETQYF
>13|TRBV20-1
CSAREWEGTEAFF
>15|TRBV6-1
CASSRRGQRYNEQFF
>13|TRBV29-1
CSVGGFYQETQYF
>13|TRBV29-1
CSAEGQSTDTQYF
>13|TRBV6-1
CASRRQGPYEQYF
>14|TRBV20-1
CSASSAPMNTEAFF